The present entry profiles one T cell receptor beta chain with its context. Its antigen is currently unknown. These data originate in a study of cytomegalovirus exposure and HLA in healthy donors. The ends lost 0 bases at V and 0 bases at J; junction bases unmatched: 9. In germline, CDR1 is SGHNT, CDR2 YYREEE (reference sequence). The length of the CDR3 is 17 residues. PCR was performed using 60 Vbeta and 13 Jbeta primers. The data were produced by immunoSEQ multiplex PCR, yet TCRdb's version contains in-frame clones alone and is incomplete. The repertoire holds 120,000 to 150,000 clones, with around 79% as singletons. The study, taken as a whole, reports: One variant, a missense change in DCLRE1C, was linked in a later analysis to TCR beta V- and J-gene trimming. The Asian-associated ancestry cluster reportedly had fewer N-insertions than the roughly 670-donor mean in a later analysis. A later analysis showed TCR association rates differing by HLA locus, peaking at DRB1 and lowest at HLA-C. While the bulk of TCR sequences proved rare, some public TCRs turned up in many donors.

This clonotype originated in a man in his forties in good health and CMV-seropositive. The V call is TRBV5-4, the J call TRBJ2-7; 7 bases are a match to TRBD2. Material: PBMCs. CDR3 protein: CASSLDVSGQYSYEQYF. The CDR3 nucleotides are TGTGCCAGCAGCTTGGATGTTAGCGGGCAGTACTCCTACGAGCAGTACTTC.